This is a list of T cell receptor beta chains from one sample in a study of blood T cell repertoires in COVID-19. Assay used: immunoSEQ multiplex PCR; TCRdb lists only in-frame clones, some missing. This table holds almost 400,000 clones, roughly 90% found once. Sequencing was done on a sample of PBMCs or T cells enriched from blood (not recorded which). The receptors originated from a woman between 25 and 40 years old who had recovered from COVID-19. Each CDR3 is given with its conserved first and last residue.

J gene: TRBJ1-4
CDR3 length: 15
V gene: TRBV18
CDR3 protein: CASSLAGQGGEKLFF

J gene: TRBJ1-5
CDR3 length: 14
V gene: TRBV28
CDR3 protein: CASSLKGARQPQHF

J gene: TRBJ1-4
CDR3 length: 14
V gene: TRBV10-3
CDR3 protein: CAISDGQGLEKLFF

J gene: TRBJ2-3
CDR3 length: 15
V gene: TRBV7-9
CDR3 protein: CASSSTSLSTDTQYF

J gene: TRBJ2-7
CDR3 length: 15
V gene: TRBV28
CDR3 protein: CASSFTGAPRYEQYF

J gene: TRBJ2-7
CDR3 length: 14
V gene: TRBV18
CDR3 protein: CASSPQQGADEQYF

J gene: TRBJ1-1
CDR3 length: 15
V gene: TRBV3-1/TRBV3-2
CDR3 protein: CASTSSRGGNTEAFF

J gene: TRBJ2-7
CDR3 length: 14
V gene: TRBV2
CDR3 protein: CASSDMPGFSEQYF

J gene: TRBJ1-6
CDR3 length: 15
V gene: TRBV28
CDR3 protein: CASTVGTGSGFITHF

J gene: TRBJ2-5
CDR3 length: 12
V gene: TRBV7-8
CDR3 protein: CASSLVLETQYF

J gene: TRBJ2-5
CDR3 length: 14
V gene: TRBV7-2
CDR3 protein: CASSMDRGRETQYF

J gene: TRBJ1-1
CDR3 length: 14
V gene: TRBV5-1
CDR3 protein: CASRGQGAHTEAFF

J gene: TRBJ1-5
CDR3 length: 14
V gene: TRBV2
CDR3 protein: CASSGTASNQPQHF

J gene: TRBJ1-1
CDR3 length: 13
V gene: TRBV30
CDR3 protein: CAWNRGLNTEAFF

J gene: TRBJ1-2
CDR3 length: 14
V gene: TRBV20-1
CDR3 protein: CSASPPTGERGYTF

J gene: TRBJ2-3
CDR3 length: 13
V gene: TRBV6-4
CDR3 protein: CASSFRQGDTQYF

J gene: TRBJ2-2
CDR3 length: 15
V gene: TRBV5-4
CDR3 protein: CASSSGTGGAGELFF

J gene: TRBJ1-1
CDR3 length: 14
V gene: TRBV5-4
CDR3 protein: CASSKSTGGTEAFF

J gene: TRBJ1-4
CDR3 length: 16
V gene: TRBV4-1
CDR3 protein: CASSPEQGAGREKLFF

J gene: TRBJ1-2
CDR3 length: 13
V gene: TRBV21-1
CDR3 protein: CASSKVQRVGYTF

J gene: TRBJ2-1
CDR3 length: 15
V gene: TRBV30
CDR3 protein: CAWRRTSGRSGEQFF

J gene: TRBJ2-7
CDR3 length: 14
V gene: TRBV4-1
CDR3 protein: CASSQAWNSGEQYF

J gene: TRBJ2-7
CDR3 length: 12
V gene: TRBV6-5
CDR3 protein: CASRGGTYEQYF

J gene: TRBJ2-7
CDR3 length: 15
V gene: TRBV6-5
CDR3 protein: CASSTSVSAHYEQYF

J gene: TRBJ2-2
CDR3 length: 13
V gene: TRBV30
CDR3 protein: CAWTGTSTGELFF

J gene: TRBJ1-6
CDR3 length: 13
V gene: TRBV12-3/TRBV12-4
CDR3 protein: CASSYNGGSPLHF

J gene: TRBJ2-1
CDR3 length: 15
V gene: TRBV2
CDR3 protein: CASRDRGSAYNEQFF

J gene: TRBJ1-2
CDR3 length: 15
V gene: TRBV5-4
CDR3 protein: CASSLERGGLYGYTF

J gene: TRBJ2-3
CDR3 length: 17
V gene: TRBV12-5
CDR3 protein: CASGPPGAGRSTDTQYF

J gene: TRBJ1-3
CDR3 length: 16
V gene: TRBV21-1
CDR3 protein: CASSKGGPSSGNTIYF

J gene: TRBJ1-3
CDR3 length: 15
V gene: TRBV30
CDR3 protein: CAWSGDRVSGNTIYF

J gene: TRBJ1-1
CDR3 length: 14
V gene: TRBV6-2/TRBV6-3
CDR3 protein: CASSKTEIPHEAFF

J gene: TRBJ2-1
CDR3 length: 16
V gene: TRBV10-2
CDR3 protein: CASSDTGLAGGAEQFF

J gene: TRBJ1-1
CDR3 length: 15
V gene: TRBV2
CDR3 protein: CASSEGRVRNTEAFF

J gene: TRBJ1-6
CDR3 length: 18
V gene: TRBV4-1
CDR3 protein: CASSQERRLSSYNSPLHF

J gene: TRBJ2-5
CDR3 length: 11
V gene: TRBV27
CDR3 protein: CASSSGKTQYF

J gene: TRBJ2-7
CDR3 length: 18
V gene: TRBV4-2
CDR3 protein: CASSPYYPPGLAGGEQYF

J gene: TRBJ2-3
CDR3 length: 16
V gene: TRBV10-2
CDR3 protein: CASSPGRPRSTDTQYF

J gene: TRBJ2-7
CDR3 length: 12
V gene: TRBV6-5
CDR3 protein: CASLAGTYEQYF

J gene: TRBJ2-7
CDR3 length: 14
V gene: TRBV14
CDR3 protein: CASSQEAGAYEQYF

J gene: TRBJ1-2
CDR3 length: 15
V gene: TRBV28
CDR3 protein: CASSLLRTGNYGYTF

J gene: TRBJ1-3
CDR3 length: 14
V gene: TRBV18
CDR3 protein: CASSPLDTGNTIYF

J gene: TRBJ2-1
CDR3 length: 14
V gene: TRBV19
CDR3 protein: CASSIVVAGNEQFF

J gene: TRBJ1-5
CDR3 length: 13
V gene: TRBV12-3/TRBV12-4
CDR3 protein: CASSKGLDQPQHF

J gene: TRBJ2-7
CDR3 length: 13
V gene: TRBV19
CDR3 protein: CASSRGYSYEQYF

J gene: TRBJ2-1
CDR3 length: 15
V gene: TRBV5-1
CDR3 protein: CASSFLADPGSGQFF

J gene: TRBJ2-1
CDR3 length: 16
V gene: TRBV5-1
CDR3 protein: CASSHYSSGTLWEQFF

J gene: TRBJ1-1
CDR3 length: 15
V gene: TRBV6-2/TRBV6-3
CDR3 protein: CASSPGGLPNTEAFF

J gene: TRBJ2-2
CDR3 length: 16
V gene: TRBV7-2
CDR3 protein: CASSLRQGLNTGELFF